This entry concerns a single T cell receptor (beta chain). These data come from a study of shared clonotypes between healthy human individuals. For the study at large: Researchers drew samples from two women and a few men aged 18 to 49. Each donor had three CD4 naive, three CD4 memory, two CD8 naive and one CD8 memory plate.

Assay used: immunoSEQ multiplex PCR; TCRdb lists only in-frame clones, some missing. The profile covers fewer than 350,000 clones, with around 86% appearing a single time and roughly 16% taken by the ten largest. V was trimmed by 1 base and J by 5 bases, leaving 8 bases between them. Germline V gives CDR1 MNHEY, CDR2 SVGAGI. The CDR3 has 14 residues. Together with CD45RO+ cells, CCR7-negative CD45RA+ TemRA cells were included in CD8 memory. The genes are TRBV6-5 and TRBJ2-2; maybe TRBD2 (5 bases). Specimen: memory CD8+ T cells sorted from blood. Subset specified: CD45RO+ cells pooled with CCR7-negative TemRA cells. This TCR was sampled from a man aged 18 to 29 in good health. CDR3 sequence (DNA): TGTGCCAGCAGTTACTATGGGAGTACCGGGGAGCTGTTTTTT. Its protein is CASSYYGSTGELFF.